These 25 T cell receptor beta chains were sequenced from one sample in a study of blood T cell repertoires in COVID-19 (dated by TCRdb to between 2020 and 2021). The library was made by the immunoSEQ multiplex PCR assay. In its TCRdb copy, this immuneACCESS table keeps in-frame sequences only and misses some clones. Where compared with another copy, unresolved V genes explain less than half of these, and the others have no known cause. The sample yields 120,000 to 150,000 clones; 70% to 90% were counted once. About 2.5% of the sample lies in the top ten. Sequences were obtained from peripheral blood. The source of these receptors is a human donor with acute or convalescent COVID-19. The donor label of this sample is uncertain.

V usage is TRBV12-3 or TRBV12-4 and J usage is TRBJ1-5; D not certain. The CDR3 spans 13 residues. With 6 bases removed from V and 5 bases from J, the gap between germline ends came to 11 bases. CDR3 amino acids: CASRIGVHQPQHF. The CDR3 nucleotides are TGTGCCAGCAGGATAGGAGTTCATCAGCCCCAGCATTTT.

This clone was observed a few times. The gene calls are TRBV18 and TRBJ1-2; D is unresolved. This CDR3 region has 14 residues. Germline V gives CDR1 KGHSH, CDR2 LQKENI. The V end lost 3 bases, the J end lost 7 bases, and 15 bases lay between the germline ends. This CDR3 is CASSPREEEGGYTF. The CDR3 nucleotides are TGTGCCAGCTCACCCCGGGAGGAAGAGGGTGGCTACACCTTC.

This sequence joins TRBV10-3 and TRBJ2-1; D gene uncertain. Trimming removed 0 bases at V and 9 bases at J, with 6 bases between. CDR1 ENHRY and CDR2 SYGVKD come from the germline V gene. The CDR3 extends over 12 amino acids. CDR3 nucleotide sequence: TGTGCCATCAGTGAGTCGACTGGTGAGCAGTTCTTC. Translating it yields CAISESTGEQFF.

This clone was seen just once. The chain uses TRBV18 and TRBJ1-5; D gene uncertain. Germline CDR1 and CDR2: KGHSH and LQKENI. The CDR3 runs to 12 residues. V lost 6 bases and J 9 bases, leaving 12 bases between the germline ends. The CDR3, as DNA: TGTGCCAGCTCCCCAAGGGAGGGGCCCCAGCATTTT. Translating gives CASSPREGPQHF.

V is TRBV5-6 and J is TRBJ2-3; D uncertain. The V gene's germline CDR1 is SGHDT and CDR2 YYEEEE. The CDR3 loop spans 15 amino acids. Deletions cut 1 base from V and 0 bases from J, with 9 bases between. CDR3 loop: CASSLISSSTDTQYF. CDR3 sequence (DNA): TGTGCCAGCAGCTTGATTAGCTCTAGCACAGATACGCAGTATTTT.

This clone was seen more than once but under ten times. The chain employs TRBV5-8 and TRBJ1-1; 7 positions agree with TRBD1. This CDR3 has 15 residues. Germline-derived CDR1 and CDR2 are SGHTS and YDEGEE. V trimming: 4 bases; J trimming: 4 bases; junction bases outside the gene matches: 10. In nucleotides, the CDR3 is TGTGCCAGCAGCGTACACGGACAGGTGGGCACTGAAGCTTTCTTT. Encoded protein: CASSVHGQVGTEAFF.

The chain couples TRBV7-9 to TRBJ1-5; weak D call: TRBD1 (6 bases). Per the germline V gene, CDR1 is SEHNR and CDR2 is FQNEAQ (reference sequence). V was shortened by 1 base and J by 4 bases, with 17 bases between the two germline ends. The CDR3 contains 17 residues. For the CDR3, the DNA is TGTGCCAGCAGCTTAGGCACAAGTTCCCAGGGGAATCAGCCCCAGCATTTT. This translates into CASSLGTSSQGNQPQHF.

V usage is TRBV27 and J usage is TRBJ2-2, with 8 bases identical to TRBD2. The germline gives CDR1 MNHEY, CDR2 SMNVEV (reference sequence). The CDR3 loop spans 15 amino acids. The V and J ends lost 2 bases and 3 bases, in that order; junction bases with no gene match: 2. CDR3 nucleotide sequence: TGTGCCAGCAGTTTACGGGAGGGAGACACCGGGGAGCTGTTTTTT. Protein: CASSLREGDTGELFF.

This chain links TRBV10-2 with TRBJ1-5; tentatively, D is TRBD1 (6 bases). This CDR3 contains 18 residues. Trimming cost V 2 bases and J 0 bases, with 17 bases left between them. Germline values: CDR1 WSHSY, CDR2 SAAADI. The CDR3 loop is CASSEQGTGTYSNQPQHF. The DNA of the CDR3 is TGCGCCAGCAGTGAGCAGGGGACCGGAACCTATAGCAATCAGCCCCAGCATTTT.

The chain employs TRBV9 and TRBJ2-5, with 12 bases that match TRBD2. The CDR3 contains 17 residues. V trimming: 0 bases; J trimming: 3 bases; junction bases outside the gene matches: 6. Germline V CDR1 and CDR2: SGDLS, YYNGEE. CDR3 DNA sequence: TGTGCCAGCAGCGTAGCTCTCGGACTAGCGGGAAAAGAGACCCAGTACTTC. Amino acids: CASSVALGLAGKETQYF.

The V and J genes are TRBV15 and TRBJ2-1; 12 bases agree with TRBD2. CDR1 is LNHNV and CDR2 is YYDKDF in the germline V gene (reference sequence). The length of the CDR3 is 15 residues. The V gene end was trimmed by 0 bases and the J gene end by 9 bases; junction bases not matched to a gene: 3. The CDR3 sequence: CATSRDGGLAGEQFF. CDR3 coding DNA: TGTGCCACCAGCAGAGATGGGGGACTAGCGGGTGAGCAGTTCTTC.

The V gene is TRBV4-3, the J gene TRBJ2-1; 11 positions agree with TRBD2. CDR1 and CDR2 from the germline V gene are LGHNA and YSLEER. The trim removed 4 bases at V and 0 bases at J, leaving 5 bases unmatched. The CDR3 is 17 amino acids. CDR3 loop: CASSLSSGGLSYNEQFF. CDR3 in DNA: TGCGCCAGCAGCCTCTCTAGCGGGGGGCTCTCCTACAATGAGCAGTTCTTC.

This clone was detected once. The chain recombines TRBV5-4 with TRBJ1-2, with D unresolved. CDR1 and CDR2 from the germline V gene are SGHNT and YYREEE (reference sequence). V was trimmed by 0 bases and J by 2 bases, leaving 8 bases between them. The CDR3 loop spans 14 amino acids. The CDR3 spells CASSLAGENYGYTF. CDR3 DNA: TGTGCCAGCAGCTTGGCCGGGGAAAACTATGGCTACACCTTC.

V gene TRBV28 combines with J gene TRBJ2-1; TRBD2 agrees at 9 bases. V trimming: 8 bases; J trimming: 7 bases; junction bases outside the gene matches: 6. The CDR3 length is 13 residues. Germline CDR1 and CDR2: MDHEN and SYDVKM. The CDR3 loop is CASGVAGENEQFF. The CDR3, as DNA: TGTGCCAGCGGTGTAGCGGGGGAGAATGAGCAGTTCTTC.

The chain joins TRBV27 to TRBJ2-7, with D possibly matching TRBD2 (6 bases). Germline CDR1 is MNHEY and CDR2 is SMNVEV (reference sequence). CDR3 size: 14 residues. With 8 bases removed from V and 2 bases from J, the gap between germline ends came to 16 bases. The CDR3 sequence: CASAPGDVTYEQYF. CDR3 nucleotide sequence: TGTGCCAGCGCCCCGGGGGATGTTACCTACGAGCAGTACTTC.

V gene TRBV29-1 combines with J gene TRBJ1-1, with D hard to call. The CDR3 has 14 residues. From germline, CDR1 is SQVTM and CDR2 ANQGSEA. Deletions cut 4 bases from V and 1 base from J, with 13 bases between. In nucleotides, the CDR3 is TGCAGCGTTGGATTTAGTGAGAGGAACACTGAAGCTTTCTTT. This gives the protein CSVGFSERNTEAFF.

The genes are TRBV7-2 and TRBJ1-1, with TRBD1 as a possible D gene (5 bases). This CDR3 is built from 14 residues. V was cut by 1 base and J by 2 bases, with 8 bases left in between. The germline V gene has CDR1 SGHTA and CDR2 FQGNSA. The CDR3: CASSLVGGNTEAFF. In DNA, the CDR3 is TGTGCCAGCAGCTTAGTGGGGGGAAACACTGAAGCTTTCTTT. The whole variable domain, remainder taken from reference TRBV7-2 and TRBJ1-1, is GAGVSQSPSNKVTEKGKDVELRCDPISGHTALYWYRQSLGQGLEFLIYFQGNSAPDKSGLPSDRFSAERTGGSVSTLTIQRTQQEDSAVYLCASSLVGGNTEAFFGQGTRLTVV.

This clone showed up just a few times. This chain connects TRBV30 to TRBJ1-1, with no clear D. The CDR3 loop spans 15 amino acids. V gave up 5 bases and J gave up 5 bases, with 21 bases separating them. CDR1 is GTSNPN, CDR2 SVGIG, per germline (reference sequence). For the CDR3, the DNA is TGTGCCTGGGTCTATTCCGGGTCTCCCAAGACTGAAGCTTTCTTT. Translated: CAWVYSGSPKTEAFF.

The V gene is TRBV27, the J gene TRBJ2-1, with a weak D call TRBD2 (5 bases). Germline CDR1 and CDR2: MNHEY and SMNVEV (reference sequence). V lost 3 bases, J lost 0 bases, and 12 bases lay in between. This CDR3 contains 16 residues. CDR3 sequence reads: CASSFSAGFSYNEQFF. CDR3 bases: TGTGCCAGCAGTTTTAGTGCGGGTTTCTCCTACAATGAGCAGTTCTTC.

The chain uses TRBV6-5 and TRBJ2-3; tentative D call: TRBD2 (5 bases). Germline-derived CDR1 and CDR2 are MNHEY and SVGAGI. This CDR3 comprises 14 residues. V lost 5 bases, J lost 14 bases, and 23 bases lay in between. The CDR3 bases are TGTGCCAGCAGTCCCTCTCCCACGGCGTACGAGGGGTATTTT. It specifies CASSPSPTAYEGYF.

V and J are TRBV6-1 and TRBJ1-2, with 7 bases fitting TRBD1. Germline lookup yields CDR1 MNHNS and CDR2 SASEGT. The ends lost 0 bases at V and 3 bases at J; junction bases unmatched: 1. The CDR3 runs to 14 residues. CDR3 in amino acids: CASSEATGDYGYTF. DNA of the CDR3: TGTGCCAGCAGTGAAGCAACAGGGGACTATGGCTACACCTTC.

In regard to this clone: The sample contains more than one DNA sequence encoding this CDR3. The V gene is TRBV18, the J gene TRBJ2-3; a possible D gene is TRBD1 (6 bases). Germline V gives CDR1 KGHSH, CDR2 LQKENI. Trimming removed 6 bases from V and 0 bases from J, with 10 bases in between. The CDR3 covers 14 residues. The CDR3 loop reads CASSPGQSTDTQYF. DNA for the CDR3: TGTGCCAGCTCCCCAGGACAGAGCACAGATACGCAGTATTTT.

Turning to this clone: The identical CDR3 is also encoded by other nucleotide sequences in the sample. V is TRBV10-3 and J is TRBJ2-2, with 7 bases matching TRBD1. CDR1 ENHRY and CDR2 SYGVKD come from the germline V gene. The V gene end was trimmed by 6 bases and the J gene end by 1 base; junction bases not matched to a gene: 5. This CDR3 contains 15 residues. CDR3 loop: CAISDGTVNTGELFF. In nucleotides, the CDR3 is TGTGCCATCAGCGACGGGACAGTGAACACCGGGGAGCTGTTTTTT.

The V and J genes are TRBV29-1 and TRBJ1-2; TRBD1 aligns across 8 bases. The CDR3 length is 11 residues. Germline-derived CDR1 and CDR2 are SQVTM and ANQGSEA. V lost 8 bases and J lost 6; bases outside the gene matches: 5. DNA for the CDR3: TGCAGCTCCAAGACAGGGGATGGCTACACCTTC. It is translated as CSSKTGDGYTF.

The J gene is TRBJ1-1, the V gene TRBV27; 8 bases fit TRBD1. From germline, CDR1 is MNHEY and CDR2 SMNVEV (reference sequence). The CDR3 is 13 amino acids. The CDR3 nucleotides read TGTGCGTCACGCAGGGGGCTCTACACTGAAGCTTTCTTT. Amino acids: CASRRGLYTEAFF.